The 17 T cell receptor beta chains presented below share a single source sample, sequenced in a study of OX40 agonist ivuxolimab in advanced cancers. Assay: immunoSEQ multiplex PCR; the TCRdb copy retains only in-frame clones and omits some. The sample lists about 47,000 clones; around 84% were seen once. This specimen was CD4+ or CD8+ T cells sorted from blood, taken in a trial of the OX40 agonist ivuxolimab. The receptors originated from an adult with an advanced solid tumor such as melanoma, head and neck, liver or kidney cancer.

The gene calls are TRBV7-8 and TRBJ2-2, with TRBD2 matching over 7 bases. V was clipped by 1 base and J by 6 bases; unmatched bases: 5. This CDR3 is 15 amino acids long. Per germline, CDR1 SGHVS and CDR2 FQNEAQ. CDR3 DNA sequence: TGTGCCAGCAGCTTAGTGGCGGGGGACGCCGGGGAGCTGTTTTTT. This gives the protein CASSLVAGDAGELFF.

This clone was recorded a few times. The V gene is TRBV19, the J gene TRBJ1-6, with D hard to call. Looked up from germline, CDR1 is LNHDA and CDR2 is SQIVND (reference sequence). This CDR3 has 14 amino acids. Trimming shortened V by 0 bases and J by 7 bases, and 7 bases separated the two germline ends. CDR3 DNA sequence: TGTGCCAGTAGTATAGAGGACCCCAATTCACCCCTCCACTTT. It is translated as CASSIEDPNSPLHF.

CDR3 DNA sequence: TGCGCCAGCAGCCAAGACCCTGGACTAGCTGAGCAGTTCTTC. Amino acid sequence: CASSQDPGLAEQFF. The genes are TRBV4-1 and TRBJ2-1; TRBD2 matches 8 bases. After removal of 0 bases from V and 9 bases from J, the junction contained 4 bases not matched to a gene. Per germline, CDR1 MGHRA and CDR2 YSYEKL. This CDR3 is built from 14 residues.

This clone appeared a single time. The genes are TRBV7-9 and TRBJ1-2, with D possibly matching TRBD1 (6 bases). Germline CDR1 is SEHNR and CDR2 is FQNEAQ (reference sequence). Between the trimmed V and J ends, which lost 1 base and 8 bases, there was a span of 17 bases. CDR3 length: 15 residues. The CDR3 here is CASSLEGDPIDGYTF. The CDR3 DNA is TGTGCCAGCAGCTTAGAGGGGGACCCCATTGACGGCTACACCTTC. The full variable domain, rest sourced from reference TRBV7-9 and TRBJ1-2, is DTGVSQNPRHKITKRGQNVTFRCDPISEHNRLYWYRQTLGQGPEFLTYFQNEAQLEKSRLLSDRFSAERPKGSFSTLEIQRTEQGDSAMYLCASSLEGDPIDGYTFGSGTRLTVV.

This clone occurred a few times. V usage is TRBV7-9 and J usage is TRBJ1-1; 10 positions agree with TRBD1. Per the germline V gene, CDR1 is SEHNR and CDR2 is FQNEAQ (reference sequence). The CDR3 spans 16 residues. V was pared by 5 bases and J by 2 bases, with 8 bases of the junction left unmatched. CDR3 in DNA: TGTGCCAGCAGCCCCGACAGGGGGCTTGGAAACACTGAAGCTTTCTTT. Its translation is CASSPDRGLGNTEAFF.

The V and J genes are TRBV11-2 and TRBJ1-1, with 11 bases identical to TRBD1. Per the germline V gene, CDR1 is SGHAT and CDR2 is FQNNGV. The J segment lost 3 bases and the V segment lost 4 bases, leaving 1 base of the junction unmatched. CDR3 size: 14 residues. CDR3 amino acids: CASSSGQGDTEAFF. The DNA of the CDR3 is TGTGCCAGCAGCTCGGGACAGGGGGACACTGAAGCTTTCTTT.

The chain links TRBV7-3 to TRBJ2-1; 9 positions match TRBD2. V lost 3 bases to trimming and J lost 10 bases; unmatched junction nucleotides: 4. The CDR3 has 13 amino acids. Germline V CDR1 and CDR2: SGHTA, FQGTGA. CDR3 in amino acids: CASSLTSGWEQFF. In DNA, the CDR3 is TGTGCCAGCAGCTTGACTAGCGGCTGGGAGCAGTTCTTC.

The chain uses TRBV30 and TRBJ2-2; no firm D call. The V end was cut by 6 bases, the J end by 4 bases, with 9 bases between. This CDR3 region has 12 residues. The germline V gene has CDR1 GTSNPN and CDR2 SVGIG (reference sequence). The chain's CDR3 is CACILSTGELFF. CDR3 sequence (DNA): TGTGCCTGTATCTTGAGCACCGGGGAGCTGTTTTTT.

The rearrangement uses TRBV11-1 and TRBJ1-1, with D perhaps matching TRBD1 (6 bases). CDR1 SGHAT and CDR2 FQDESV come from the germline V gene (reference sequence). CDR3 length equals 17 residues. V lost 4 bases to trimming and J lost 3 bases, with 21 bases between them. The CDR3 DNA reads as TGTGCCAGCAGCTACTATCCCCGACCCGGGACACACACTGAAGCTTTCTTT. Amino acids: CASSYYPRPGTHTEAFF.

V and J are TRBV25-1 and TRBJ2-1; 10 positions match TRBD2. The CDR3 is 18 amino acids. V gave up 4 bases and J gave up 5 bases; unmatched junction bases: 14. CDR1 and CDR2 from the germline V gene are MGHDK and SYGVNS. The CDR3 DNA follows: TGTGCCAGCAGTGTCCCCCTTACTACTAGCGGGGAAAACAATGAGCAGTTCTTC. It codes for CASSVPLTTSGENNEQFF.

The CDR3 DNA is TGTGCCAGCGGGAGGGTAGCGGGAGGCTACGAGCAGTACTTC. Its protein is CASGRVAGGYEQYF. The chain carries TRBV2 and TRBJ2-7, with 10 bases aligning to TRBD2. CDR1 SNHLY and CDR2 FYNNEI come from the germline V gene. The V gene end was trimmed by 8 bases and the J gene end by 3 bases; junction bases not matched to a gene: 7. The CDR3 covers 14 residues.

V and J are TRBV6-5 and TRBJ2-7; D call uncertain. The V gene's germline CDR1 is MNHEY and CDR2 SVGAGI. Trimming took 2 bases from V and 5 from J, leaving 10 bases between them. The length of the CDR3 is 13 residues. For the CDR3, the DNA is TGTGCCAGCAGTTACCGCAGGAACCACGAGCAGTACTTC. It is translated as CASSYRRNHEQYF.

CDR3 DNA sequence: TGTGCCAGCAGCCCCGGTCACTACTCGAACACTGAAGCTTTCTTT. This encodes CASSPGHYSNTEAFF. This chain joins TRBV7-9 and TRBJ1-1; D is undetermined. Looked up from germline, CDR1 is SEHNR and CDR2 is FQNEAQ (reference sequence). The CDR3 is 15 residues long. V was shortened by 5 bases and J by 1 base, with 14 bases between the two germline ends. The variable domain in full, with the rest retrieved from reference TRBV7-9 and TRBJ1-1, is DTGVSQNPRHKITKRGQNVTFRCDPISEHNRLYWYRQTLGQGPEFLTYFQNEAQLEKSRLLSDRFSAERPKGSFSTLEIQRTEQGDSAMYLCASSPGHYSNTEAFFGQGTRLTVV.

A word on this clone: Other nucleotide sequences from this sample produce the same CDR3. The chain has TRBV27 and TRBJ1-2; TRBD1 might be the D (5 bases). CDR3 length: 13 amino acids. Germline CDR1 MNHEY, CDR2 SMNVEV (reference sequence). V gave up 2 bases and J gave up 2 bases, with 6 bases separating them. The CDR3 coding sequence is TGTGCCAGCAGTTTAGCAGGGAACTATGGCTACACCTTC. Translated: CASSLAGNYGYTF.

This clone was seen once. V is TRBV4-1 and J is TRBJ2-3; 7 bases line up with TRBD2. The CDR3 sequence is 17 residues long. Germline trimming cut 8 bases from V and 2 bases from J; bases unmatched to any gene: 16. Germline V gene sequence: CDR1 MGHRA, CDR2 YSYEKL. CDR3 sequence: CASAETSWDLATDTQYF. CDR3 sequence (DNA): TGCGCCAGCGCCGAGACTAGCTGGGATCTTGCCACAGATACGCAGTATTTT.

This clone was picked up a small number of times. The CDR3 loop reads CSVMGGGRYGYTF. In DNA, the CDR3 is TGCAGCGTTATGGGGGGCGGGCGGTACGGCTACACCTTC. V usage is TRBV29-1 and J usage is TRBJ1-2, with a weak D call TRBD1 (6 bases). The CDR3 runs 13 residues. The V and J ends lost 5 bases and 8 bases respectively, with 18 bases between them. From germline, CDR1 is SQVTM and CDR2 ANQGSEA.

As to this clone: The junction differs from germline at one of its ends, possibly a read error. V and J are TRBV20-1 and TRBJ1-1; D remains ambiguous. The germline V gene encodes CDR1 DFQATT and CDR2 SNEGSKA (reference sequence). This CDR3 has 11 amino acids. CDR3 bases: TGCAGCGCTATGCTGAACACTGAAGCTTTCTTT. Translated: CSAMLNTEAFF.